This T cell receptor (beta chain) came from a study of cytomegalovirus exposure and HLA in healthy donors (dated by TCRdb to about 2017). Regarding the research as a whole: According to an earlier analysis of 550 to 700 of the donors, roughly 180 million T cells yielded 100 million or so unique TCR beta sequences and about 300 Gb of sequence data. Around 320 gigabases of sequencing data and tens of millions of unique TCR sequences were included in an early release covering 550 to 800 HLA-typed donors. The genetic ancestry cluster associated with self-reported Caucasian donors included approximately 85% of the approximately 410 genotyped donors. The study was designed to test whether signatures of past pathogen exposure could be identified by cataloging public T cell receptors. The study used immunosequencing to profile the T cell repertoires of approximately 690 subjects and linked those repertoires to cytomegalovirus serostatus. A separate validation cohort of 100 to 150 different subjects was used in addition to the approximately 670-subject first cohort. High-throughput TCR immunosequencing, statistical association of individual TCRs with disease status, and machine learning were combined to predict cytomegalovirus infection status. In a later analysis, previously published TCR beta repertoires from 666 donors were re-analyzed and high-resolution HLA genotyping was added so that TCR occurrence patterns could be studied. Rather than drawing on any new phenotypic data, the later analysis identified candidate immune exposures from TCR beta sequences and the way those sequences occurred across donors. An earlier analysis of 587 of the donors applied high-throughput TCR beta sequencing to assess whether each TCR beta V gene segment acted as functional or pseudogenic. Donor age, sex, ethnicity and CMV serostatus were compiled alongside the repertoire data. Genome-wide SNP genotypes for about 55% of the roughly 670 donors were used in a later genetic analysis, which treated that subset as a discovery cohort. All discovery cohort repertoires had been generated on a single sequencing platform. HLA typing included class I and class II loci at four-digit resolution. Typing coverage varied by locus: roughly 620-640 donors for A, B, C, DRB1 and DQB1; more than 500 for DQA1; more than 600 for DPA1; roughly 470 for DPB1. Because of strong linkage in the cohort, a few DR-DQ haplotypes were treated as single units for association and clustering. On average, about 200,000 unique TCR beta nucleotide sequences were sequenced per donor among roughly 430 genotyped donors of the cohort, with roughly 18% of those sequences being non-productive.

In total, about 650 healthy bone marrow donors made up the cohort. All cohort members were sampled while nominally healthy, although unrecorded immune exposures were likely present. The donor was CMV seropositive and belonged to the group of 250 to 350 seropositive cohort members. Each donor provided a peripheral blood sample, and peripheral blood mononuclear cells were used for TCR beta sequencing. The Qiagen DNeasy Blood Extraction Kit was used to extract genomic DNA from the blood cell samples. Between the V and J ends, shortened by 5 bases and 7 bases respectively, the junction contains 6 bases. From the germline V gene (reference sequence), CDR1 is SEHNR and CDR2 is FQNEAQ. Taken from cysteine to phenylalanine, the CDR3 has 12 residues. Of all the DNA, just the CDR3 is kept, 36 bases in frame from base 1. The method behind the library was the immunoSEQ multiplex PCR assay. A mixture of 60 forward primers for TCR Vbeta segments and 13 reverse primers for TCR Jbeta segments was used in the multiplex PCR. A multiplex PCR assay on genomic DNA amplified the CDR3 region of rearranged TCR beta genes. The Illumina HiSeq System was used to sequence the amplified TCR beta libraries as 87-base-pair reads. The original pipeline was this. A later analysis tallied tens of millions of unique TCR beta chains across the approximately 670 repertoires, and some 10 million of those chains were shared by two or more donors. Raw reads were error-corrected and collapsed into unique sequences with a nearest-neighbor algorithm that merged closely related sequences to remove PCR and sequencing errors. Alignment of CDR3 sequences to IMGT reference sequences was used to assign V, D and J gene segments. Each retained sequence needed at least a six-nucleotide match to both a V gene segment and a J gene segment. A rearrangement counted as productive if the CDR3 had no stop codons and remained in frame with V and J, and every other rearrangement counted as non-productive. Following IMGT convention, CDR3 was defined as the stretch from the second conserved V-encoded cysteine up to the conserved J-encoded phenylalanine. In an earlier analysis of 500 to 650 of the donors, sequences lacking an unambiguous match to a single V gene segment were excluded. In an earlier analysis of approximately 560 of the donors, a V segment was called functional when productive rearrangements were above 56.7%, and segregating when the standard deviation between donors exceeded 5%. A statistical classification framework was developed to diagnose cytomegalovirus status using the catalog of TCR beta chain sequences. A later analysis assigned V and J genes by comparing TCR nucleotide sequences with IMGT/GENE-DB human TR gene sequences. Using the TCRdist pipeline, a later analysis assigned CDR3 sequences along with most-parsimonious VDJ recombination scenarios. A later analysis defined each TCR beta chain by its CDR3 amino acid sequence plus V-gene family, and excluded reads lacking a unique V-gene family. In a later analysis, nearly 600 highly shared, low-generation-probability nucleotide sequences were removed to address suspected cross-contamination and a sequencing artifact. For each public chain, a later analysis derived a clonal expansion index from normalized ranks of inferred template counts within each repertoire. Generation probabilities in a later analysis came from a VDJ recombination model fitted to out-of-frame rearrangements, and those results were checked against IGoR. In a later analysis, hypergeometric tests were used to score TCR-TCR, TCR-HLA and TCR-CMV co-occurrence, with a repertoire-size bias correction applied to TCR pairs. A later analysis estimated false discovery rates by permuting HLA or CMV assignments 20 times. In a later analysis, co-occurring TCRs were grouped using DBSCAN, and TCRdist sequence similarity was added for clustering within HLA-allele-positive subsets. Repertoires with fewer than 30,000 or more than 120,000 public chains were left out of co-occurrence clustering, as were five repertoires with anomalous nucleotide sharing. TCRdb mirrors the immuneACCESS table, restricted to in-frame sequences. Some clones are absent from its copies; in checked studies, under half trace to an unresolved V gene, and the reason for the others is unknown. That table is the source of V, J and clone size, and D and trimming were worked out from the DNA. The sample table records 170,000 or so clones; about 80% of these occur just once. The ten largest clones capture under 7.5% of the sample.

Overall results and qualifications from the work: According to a later analysis, most CMV-associated TCR beta chains appeared to be HLA-restricted, and the HLA associations seemed to be driven largely by CMV exposure. A further reported finding was that TCR beta sequences accurately predicted the HLA-A and HLA-B alleles for most subjects in the first cohort. In a later analysis, HLA-associated TCR beta chains were found to be more clonally expanded and to have lower generation probabilities than equally common non-associated chains. Presence/absence analyses assumed roughly uniform sequencing depth across donors, an assumption that may not hold. In a later analysis, the rate of TCR association differed among HLA loci, with DRB1 alleles having the most associated TCRs and HLA-C alleles having the fewest. In vitro tests confirmed that three of the cytomegalovirus-associated TCR beta chains recognize cytomegalovirus antigens. Because counts were too low, about 17 rarely observed V segments, including chromosome 9 orphons, were excluded from the earlier analysis of 587 of the donors. The authors suggested that the approach could potentially be extended to other disease states and immunological phenotypes. V-gene and J-gene trimming of TCR beta chains was associated with a missense DCLRE1C variant in a later genetic analysis, and the association was replicated in an independent cohort. The study gave a list of 150 to 200 TCR beta chains associated with cytomegalovirus. Compared with the roughly 670-donor mean, donors in an Asian-associated ancestry cluster had fewer N-insertions in productive TCRs, according to a later genetic analysis. When HLA alleles, especially DR and DQ, strongly co-occurred, TCR associations were difficult to assign to individual alleles. CMV serostatus was the only immune exposure information available for the cohort. In a later analysis, several top co-occurrence clusters were reported to appear linked to parvovirus B19, influenza, CMV and Epstein-Barr virus. The sequencing pipeline was judged likely to have produced a cluster of highly shared sequence variants as a technical artifact. HLA typing was unavailable for some donors at each locus, so association tests used only the typed subset. In both the original and validation cohorts, the classifier was reported to diagnose cytomegalovirus status with high specificity and sensitivity. This cohort had only TCR beta chains sequenced, and the lack of alpha or paired-chain data limited which features could be detected. Some IMGT-functional V segments, including TRBV6-2 and TRBV6-3, could not be told apart with the 87-base-pair reads, so those segments were excluded. Broadly in line with IMGT annotations, most TCR beta V segments showed up in productive rearrangements about 87% or about 30% of the time in an earlier analysis of roughly 590 of the donors. Correlated functional status among segregating V segments might reflect linkage disequilibrium, but an unknown experimental factor could not be ruled out. Across donors, most TCR sequences were observed very rarely, whereas some public TCRs were present in many individuals. Specific HLA alleles were associated with roughly 16,000 TCR beta sequences at a false discovery rate of 0.05 in a later analysis.

About this clone: What antigen it recognizes has not been identified. Base qualities are not at hand, and no much larger clone is one base apart.

The chain joins TRBV7-9 to TRBJ1-6; no D segment can be confidently identified. Sequencing was carried out using PBMCs. The sequence came from a man between 25 and 39 years old in good health and CMV-seropositive. In nucleotide form, the sequence is TGTGCCAGCAGCCCTACGAATTCACCCCTCCACTTT. Its product reads: CASSPTNSPLHF.